Detailed here is one TCR beta chain. Other DNA sequences in this sample translate to the same CDR3. The data were taken from a study of blood T cell repertoires in COVID-19. Study-level background: Both acute and convalescent COVID-19 samples were obtained from the United States, Italy and Spain. PBMCs, B-cell-depleted T cells, or T cells were the source of the cDNA or gDNA that made up the material.

Original analysis: From reference gene primer amplification, estimates of nucleated cell counts were derived. Produced via immunoSEQ multiplex PCR; TCRdb's table is partial and in-frame only. That table is the source of V, J and clone size, and D and trimming were worked out from the DNA. The sample records about 160,000 clones, approximately 92% being singletons. The receptor was isolated from a woman between 50 and 59 years old with acute or convalescent COVID-19. Sample: peripheral blood.

The DNA for the CDR3 is TGTGCCAGCAGTACAGTGAGCAATCAGCCCCAGCATTTT. It is translated as CASSTVSNQPQHF. The J gene is TRBJ1-5, the V gene TRBV6-5; D call uncertain. CDR3 length: 13 residues. V was cut by 5 bases and J by 1 base, with 6 bases left in between. Per the germline V gene, CDR1 is MNHEY and CDR2 is SVGAGI.